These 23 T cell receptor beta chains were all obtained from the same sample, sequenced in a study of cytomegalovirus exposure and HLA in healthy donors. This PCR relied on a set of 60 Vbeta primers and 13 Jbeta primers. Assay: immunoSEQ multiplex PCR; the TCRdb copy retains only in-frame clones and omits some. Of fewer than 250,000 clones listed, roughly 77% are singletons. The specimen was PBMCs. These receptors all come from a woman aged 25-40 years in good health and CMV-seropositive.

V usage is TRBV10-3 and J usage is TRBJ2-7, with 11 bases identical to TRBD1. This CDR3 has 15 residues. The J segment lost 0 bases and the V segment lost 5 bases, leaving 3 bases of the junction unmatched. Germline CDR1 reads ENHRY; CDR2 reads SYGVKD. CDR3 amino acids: CAISPGQGGSYEQYF. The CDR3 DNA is TGTGCCATCAGTCCGGGACAGGGGGGCTCCTACGAGCAGTACTTC.

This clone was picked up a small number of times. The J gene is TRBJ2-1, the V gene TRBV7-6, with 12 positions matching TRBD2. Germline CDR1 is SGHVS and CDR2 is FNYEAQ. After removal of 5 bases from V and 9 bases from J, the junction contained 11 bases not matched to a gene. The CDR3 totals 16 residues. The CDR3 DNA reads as TGTGCCAGCAGCCCCCGACTAGCGGGAGTAGACACTGAGCAGTTCTTC. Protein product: CASSPRLAGVDTEQFF.

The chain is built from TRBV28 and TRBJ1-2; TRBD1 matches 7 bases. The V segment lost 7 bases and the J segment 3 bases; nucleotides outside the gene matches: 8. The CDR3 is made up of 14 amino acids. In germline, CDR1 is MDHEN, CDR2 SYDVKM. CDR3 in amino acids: CASKNAGGDYGYTF. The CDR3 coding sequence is TGTGCCAGCAAGAACGCAGGGGGAGACTATGGCTACACCTTC.

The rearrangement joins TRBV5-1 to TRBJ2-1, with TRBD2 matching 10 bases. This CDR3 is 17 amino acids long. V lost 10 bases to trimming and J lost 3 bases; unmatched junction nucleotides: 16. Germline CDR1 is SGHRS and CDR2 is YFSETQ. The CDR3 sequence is CASVPGLAGVVYNEQFF. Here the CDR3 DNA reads TGCGCCTCCGTACCCGGCCTAGCGGGAGTTGTCTACAATGAGCAGTTCTTC. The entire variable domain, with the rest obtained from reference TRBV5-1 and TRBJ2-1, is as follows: KAGVTQTPRYLIKTRGQQVTLSCSPISGHRSVSWYQQTPGQGLQFLFEYFSETQRNKGNFPGRFSGRQFSNSRSEMNVSTLELGDSALYLCASVPGLAGVVYNEQFFGPGTRLTVL.

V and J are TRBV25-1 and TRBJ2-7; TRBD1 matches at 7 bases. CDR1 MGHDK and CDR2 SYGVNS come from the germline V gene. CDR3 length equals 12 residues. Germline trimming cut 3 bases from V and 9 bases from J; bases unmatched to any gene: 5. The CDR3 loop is CASSDDRQGQYF. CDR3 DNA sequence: TGTGCCAGCAGTGACGATCGACAGGGGCAGTACTTC.

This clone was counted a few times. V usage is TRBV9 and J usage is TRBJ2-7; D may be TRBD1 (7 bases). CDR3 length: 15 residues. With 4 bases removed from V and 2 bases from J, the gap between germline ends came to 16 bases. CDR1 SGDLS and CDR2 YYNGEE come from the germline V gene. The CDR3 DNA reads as TGTGCCAGCAGCCCGAGGGGGGACAGACCCTACGAGCAGTACTTC. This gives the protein CASSPRGDRPYEQYF.

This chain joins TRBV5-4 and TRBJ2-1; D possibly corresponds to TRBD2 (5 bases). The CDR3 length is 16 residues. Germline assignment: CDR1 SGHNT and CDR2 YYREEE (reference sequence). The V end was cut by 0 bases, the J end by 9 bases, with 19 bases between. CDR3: CASSLESSPGFGEQFF. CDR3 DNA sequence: TGTGCCAGCAGCTTGGAGTCTAGCCCGGGGTTCGGTGAGCAGTTCTTC.

The CDR3 region has the DNA TGTGCCAGCAGTTCTAGCGGGACCGCGATCTACGAGCAGTACTTC. Its protein product is CASSSSGTAIYEQYF. The chain recombines TRBV6-5 with TRBJ2-7; 9 bases align to TRBD2. Germline lookup yields CDR1 MNHEY and CDR2 SVGAGI. This CDR3 spans 15 amino acids. V lost 4 bases and J lost 3; bases outside the gene matches: 7.

The CDR3 DNA follows: TGTGCCATCAGTGATCCTAGCGGGAGGGACGAGACCCAGTACTTC. Translated, it gives CAISDPSGRDETQYF. The V gene is TRBV10-3, the J gene TRBJ2-5, with TRBD2 matching over 12 bases. The ends lost 3 bases at V and 5 bases at J; junction bases unmatched: 4. The CDR3 extends over 15 amino acids. CDR1 and CDR2 from the germline V gene are ENHRY and SYGVKD.

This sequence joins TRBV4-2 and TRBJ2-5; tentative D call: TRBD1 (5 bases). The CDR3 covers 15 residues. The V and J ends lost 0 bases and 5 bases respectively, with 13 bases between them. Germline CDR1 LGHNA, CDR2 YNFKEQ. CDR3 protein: CASSQDGASEETQYF. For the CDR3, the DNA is TGTGCCAGCAGCCAAGATGGGGCGAGCGAGGAGACCCAGTACTTC.

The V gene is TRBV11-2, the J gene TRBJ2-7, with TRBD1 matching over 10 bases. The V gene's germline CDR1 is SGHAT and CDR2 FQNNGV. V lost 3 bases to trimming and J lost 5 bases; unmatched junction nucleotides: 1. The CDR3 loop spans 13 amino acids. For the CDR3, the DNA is TGTGCCAGCAGCTTTGGGACAGGGGACGAGCAGTACTTC. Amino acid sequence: CASSFGTGDEQYF.

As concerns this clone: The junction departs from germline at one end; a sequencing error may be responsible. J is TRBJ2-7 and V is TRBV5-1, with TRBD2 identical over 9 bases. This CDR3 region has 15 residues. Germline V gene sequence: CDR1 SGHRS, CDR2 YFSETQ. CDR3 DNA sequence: TGCGCCAGCAGCAAAAGTAGCGGGAGCACCTACGAGCGGTACTTC. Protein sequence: CASSKSSGSTYERYF.

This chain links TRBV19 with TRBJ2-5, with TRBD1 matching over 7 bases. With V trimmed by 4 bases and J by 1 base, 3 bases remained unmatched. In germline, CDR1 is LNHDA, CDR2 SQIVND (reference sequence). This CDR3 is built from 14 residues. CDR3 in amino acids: CASSRDRVQETQYF. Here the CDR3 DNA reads TGTGCCAGTAGTAGAGACAGGGTCCAAGAGACCCAGTACTTC.

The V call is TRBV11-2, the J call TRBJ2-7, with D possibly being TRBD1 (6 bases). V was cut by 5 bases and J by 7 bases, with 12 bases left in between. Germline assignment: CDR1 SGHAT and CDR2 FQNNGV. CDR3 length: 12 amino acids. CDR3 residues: CASSPQGREQYF. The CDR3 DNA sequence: TGTGCCAGCAGCCCACAGGGTAGGGAGCAGTACTTC.

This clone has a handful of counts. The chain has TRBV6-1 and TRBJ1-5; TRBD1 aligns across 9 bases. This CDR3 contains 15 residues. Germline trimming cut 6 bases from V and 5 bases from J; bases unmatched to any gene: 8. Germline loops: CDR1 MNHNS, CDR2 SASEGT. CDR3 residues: CASRSGTGFDQPQHF. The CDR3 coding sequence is TGTGCCAGCAGATCGGGGACAGGGTTTGATCAGCCCCAGCATTTT.

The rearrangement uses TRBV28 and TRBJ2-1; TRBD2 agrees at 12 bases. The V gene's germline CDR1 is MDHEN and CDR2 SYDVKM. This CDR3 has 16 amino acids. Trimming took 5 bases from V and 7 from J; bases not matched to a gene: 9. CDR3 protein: CASSAQTSGSLNEQFF. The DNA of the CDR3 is TGTGCCAGCAGTGCCCAGACTAGCGGGAGTCTAAATGAGCAGTTCTTC.

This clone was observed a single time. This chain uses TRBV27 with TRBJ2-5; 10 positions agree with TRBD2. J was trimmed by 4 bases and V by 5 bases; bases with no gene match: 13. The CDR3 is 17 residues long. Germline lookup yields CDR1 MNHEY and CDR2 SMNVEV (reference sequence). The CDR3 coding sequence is TGTGCCAGCAGTCCCCTCCCCGCTAGCGGGAGAGGAGAGACCCAGTACTTC. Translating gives CASSPLPASGRGETQYF.

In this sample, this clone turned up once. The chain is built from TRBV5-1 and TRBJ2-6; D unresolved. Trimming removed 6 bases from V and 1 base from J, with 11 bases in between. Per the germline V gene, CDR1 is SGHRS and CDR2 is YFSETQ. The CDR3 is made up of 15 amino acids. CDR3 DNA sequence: TGCGCCAGCACCCCGGTCTTGTCTGGGGCCAACGTCCTGACTTTC. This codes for CASTPVLSGANVLTF.

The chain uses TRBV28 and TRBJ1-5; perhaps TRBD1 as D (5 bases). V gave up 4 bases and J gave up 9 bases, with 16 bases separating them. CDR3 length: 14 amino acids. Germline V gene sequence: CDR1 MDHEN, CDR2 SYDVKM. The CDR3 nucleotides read TGTGCCAGCAGTTCTCTCTCCCAGGGTGCGCCCCAGCATTTT. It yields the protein CASSSLSQGAPQHF. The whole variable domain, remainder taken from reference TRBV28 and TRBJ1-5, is DVKVTQSSRYLVKRTGEKVFLECVQDMDHENMFWYRQDPGLGLRLIYFSYDVKMKEKGDIPEGYSVSREKKERFSLILESASTNQTSMYLCASSSLSQGAPQHFGDGTRLSIL.

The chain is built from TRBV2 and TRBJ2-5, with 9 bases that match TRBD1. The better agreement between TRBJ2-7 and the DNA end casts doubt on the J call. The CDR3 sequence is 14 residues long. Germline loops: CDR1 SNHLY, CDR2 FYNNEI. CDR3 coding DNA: TGTGCCACAACCTCCGGGACAGGGATCTACGAGCAGTACTTC. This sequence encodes CATTSGTGIYEQYF.

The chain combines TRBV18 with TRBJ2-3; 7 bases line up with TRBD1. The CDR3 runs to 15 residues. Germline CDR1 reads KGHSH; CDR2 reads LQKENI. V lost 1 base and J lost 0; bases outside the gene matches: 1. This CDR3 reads CASSPRTGSTDTQYF. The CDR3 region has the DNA TGTGCCAGCTCACCACGGACAGGTAGCACAGATACGCAGTATTTT.

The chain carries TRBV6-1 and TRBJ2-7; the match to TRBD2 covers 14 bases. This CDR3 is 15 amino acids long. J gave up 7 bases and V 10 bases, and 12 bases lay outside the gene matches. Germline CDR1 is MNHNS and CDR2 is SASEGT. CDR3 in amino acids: CATDPGTSGSEEQYF. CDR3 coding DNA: TGTGCCACAGACCCGGGGACTAGCGGGAGCGAAGAGCAGTACTTC.

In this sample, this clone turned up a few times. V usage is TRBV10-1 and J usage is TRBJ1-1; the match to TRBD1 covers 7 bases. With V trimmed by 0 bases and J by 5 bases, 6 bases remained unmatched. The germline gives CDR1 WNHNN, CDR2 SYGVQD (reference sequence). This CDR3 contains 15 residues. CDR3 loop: CASSESIPGGTEAFF. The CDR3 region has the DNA TGCGCCAGCAGTGAGTCGATTCCAGGGGGAACTGAAGCTTTCTTT.